The T cell receptor (beta chain) described here comes from a study of cytomegalovirus exposure and HLA in healthy donors. Study overall: In an early release, HLA-typed donors contributed some 88 million unique TCR sequences. Study results and limitations: The authors later found most CMV-associated TCR beta chains appeared HLA-restricted.

The CDR3 totals 19 residues. The V gene lost 3 bases and the J gene lost 0 bases, with 24 bases spanning the gap. In germline, CDR1 is MDHEN, CDR2 SYDVKM. PCR used 60 Vbeta primers and 13 Jbeta primers. The data were produced by immunoSEQ multiplex PCR, yet TCRdb's version contains in-frame clones alone and is incomplete. This table has hundreds of thousands of clones, 75% to 80% appearing once. As regards this clone: Its antigen is unidentified.

The TCR was taken from a male donor in good health and CMV-seronegative. The rearrangement links TRBV28 to TRBJ2-7, with D possibly being TRBD2 (6 bases). The sequencing input was PBMCs. This chain's CDR3 is CASSLFRSLATVGSYEQYF. In DNA form, the CDR3 reads TGTGCCAGCAGTTTGTTCCGCTCCCTAGCGACCGTAGGCTCCTACGAGCAGTACTTC. Combining the CDR3 with reference TRBV28 and TRBJ2-7 gives the whole variable domain DVKVTQSSRYLVKRTGEKVFLECVQDMDHENMFWYRQDPGLGLRLIYFSYDVKMKEKGDIPEGYSVSREKKERFSLILESASTNQTSMYLCASSLFRSLATVGSYEQYFGPGTRLTVT.